Listed below are T cell receptor beta chains from one sample, sequenced in a study of metastatic and nonmetastatic thyroid tumors. Through MiXCR, TCRdb re-clonotyped the PCR reads. The table lists fewer than 3,500 clones, 25% to 30% of them singletons. Material for sequencing was tumor tissue. All receptors come from a female donor with papillary thyroid cancer or a benign thyroid nodule (not recorded which). Some clones in this sample may be carry-over from other donors' samples. CDR3s leave out the opening cysteine and the closing phenylalanine or tryptophan. D genes are given only for firm matches.

CDR3aa: ASSFEGETQY
len: 10
d_gene: .
v_gene: TRBV12-3/TRBV12-4

CDR3aa: AWRTGPTEAF
len: 10
d_gene: .
v_gene: TRBV30

CDR3aa: SAEPGHYPGNEQF
len: 13
d_gene: .
v_gene: TRBV20-1

CDR3aa: ASSFRTGAFSGANVLT
len: 16
d_gene: TRBD1
v_gene: TRBV27

CDR3aa: ASSLGWVGDNQPQH
len: 14
d_gene: .
v_gene: TRBV5-6

CDR3aa: SASVGVGNTIY
len: 11
d_gene: .
v_gene: TRBV20-1

CDR3aa: ASSLVEYGLAGGEQF
len: 15
d_gene: TRBD2
v_gene: TRBV7-8

CDR3aa: ASSTGLLYEQY
len: 11
d_gene: .
v_gene: TRBV27

CDR3aa: ASRGMGTGELF
len: 11
d_gene: .
v_gene: TRBV6-4

CDR3aa: ASSRSGNEVSGELF
len: 14
d_gene: TRBD2
v_gene: TRBV3-1

CDR3aa: ASSLVWVGPGQENSPLH
len: 17
d_gene: TRBD1
v_gene: TRBV11-3

CDR3aa: ASSFFRSGSRVSPNQPQH
len: 18
d_gene: .
v_gene: TRBV28

CDR3aa: ASKGGNSWVSNQPQH
len: 15
d_gene: .
v_gene: TRBV19

CDR3aa: ASSTRTSGSYEQY
len: 13
d_gene: TRBD2
v_gene: TRBV11-2

CDR3aa: ASSLSADRNTEAF
len: 13
d_gene: .
v_gene: TRBV27

CDR3aa: ASSITGAGELF
len: 11
d_gene: .
v_gene: TRBV19

CDR3aa: ASSYSHNNEQF
len: 11
d_gene: .
v_gene: TRBV6-2/TRBV6-3

CDR3aa: ASSRRGVARGTDTQY
len: 15
d_gene: .
v_gene: TRBV7-2

CDR3aa: ASSPRTRVHEQF
len: 12
d_gene: TRBD2
v_gene: TRBV6-1

CDR3aa: ASSQLMGAATEAF
len: 13
d_gene: .
v_gene: TRBV6-1

CDR3aa: SVDPGQGTYEQY
len: 12
d_gene: TRBD1
v_gene: TRBV29-1

CDR3aa: ASSYSQGISEAF
len: 12
d_gene: .
v_gene: TRBV6-5

CDR3aa: ASSVGVSNTDTQY
len: 13
d_gene: .
v_gene: TRBV9

CDR3aa: ASTPLADNYNEQF
len: 13
d_gene: TRBD2
v_gene: TRBV19

CDR3aa: AWSWGTTSAQY
len: 11
d_gene: .
v_gene: TRBV30

CDR3aa: ASSQAASGGADTQY
len: 14
d_gene: TRBD2
v_gene: TRBV4-2

CDR3aa: ASSYPRASEQY
len: 11
d_gene: .
v_gene: TRBV6-2/TRBV6-3

CDR3aa: ASTSTGSTDTQY
len: 12
d_gene: TRBD1
v_gene: TRBV6-2/TRBV6-3

CDR3aa: ASTPDGMNTEAF
len: 12
d_gene: .
v_gene: TRBV6-2/TRBV6-3

CDR3aa: ASSRTYNEQF
len: 10
d_gene: .
v_gene: TRBV12-3/TRBV12-4

CDR3aa: ASSPHPYGYT
len: 10
d_gene: .
v_gene: TRBV6-2/TRBV6-3

CDR3aa: ASSYSSDSSYEQY
len: 13
d_gene: .
v_gene: TRBV6-5

CDR3aa: ASSLHRVGAPLH
len: 12
d_gene: .
v_gene: TRBV28

CDR3aa: ASSESSSPLH
len: 10
d_gene: .
v_gene: TRBV6-1

CDR3aa: ASSPDEREGEQF
len: 12
d_gene: TRBD2
v_gene: TRBV27

CDR3aa: ASSDRGGDSPLH
len: 12
d_gene: .
v_gene: TRBV6-1

CDR3aa: ASSEVAASTDTQY
len: 13
d_gene: .
v_gene: TRBV6-1

CDR3aa: AWSTGSGFPTQY
len: 12
d_gene: .
v_gene: TRBV30

CDR3aa: AWEGRQIN
len: 8
d_gene: .
v_gene: TRBV30

CDR3aa: ASSSGTGAAETQY
len: 13
d_gene: TRBD1
v_gene: TRBV6-1